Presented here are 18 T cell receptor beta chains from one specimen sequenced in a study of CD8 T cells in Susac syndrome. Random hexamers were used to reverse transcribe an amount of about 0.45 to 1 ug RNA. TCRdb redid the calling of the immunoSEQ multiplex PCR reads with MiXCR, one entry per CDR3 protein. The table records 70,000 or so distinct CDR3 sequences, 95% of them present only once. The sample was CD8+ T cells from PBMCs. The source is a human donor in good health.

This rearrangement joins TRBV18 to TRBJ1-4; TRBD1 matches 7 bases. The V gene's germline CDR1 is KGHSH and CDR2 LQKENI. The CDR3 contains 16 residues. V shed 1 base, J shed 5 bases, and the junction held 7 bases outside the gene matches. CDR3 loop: CASSPQGARANEKLFF. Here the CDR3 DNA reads TGTGCCAGCTCACCACAGGGGGCGCGGGCGAATGAAAAACTGTTTTTT. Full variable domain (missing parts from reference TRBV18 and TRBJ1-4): NAGVMQNPRHLVRRRGQEARLRCSPMKGHSHVYWYRQLPEEGLKFMVYLQKENIIDESGMPKERFSAEFPKEGPSILRIQQVVRGDSAAYFCASSPQGARANEKLFFGSGTQLSVL.

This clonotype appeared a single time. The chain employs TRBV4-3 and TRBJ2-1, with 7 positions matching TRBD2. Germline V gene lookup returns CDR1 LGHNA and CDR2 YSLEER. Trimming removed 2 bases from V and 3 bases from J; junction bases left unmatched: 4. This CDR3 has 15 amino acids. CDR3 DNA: TGCGCCAGCAGCCAACGGGGGGTTTACTACAATGAGCAGTTCTTC. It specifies CASSQRGVYYNEQFF.

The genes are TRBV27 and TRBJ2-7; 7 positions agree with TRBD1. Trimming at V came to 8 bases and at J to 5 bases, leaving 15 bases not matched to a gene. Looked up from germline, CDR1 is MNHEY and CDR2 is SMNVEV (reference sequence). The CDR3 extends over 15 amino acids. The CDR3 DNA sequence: TGTGCCAGCGGGCCAAGAAAGACAGGGATAAACGAGCAGTACTTC. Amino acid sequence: CASGPRKTGINEQYF.

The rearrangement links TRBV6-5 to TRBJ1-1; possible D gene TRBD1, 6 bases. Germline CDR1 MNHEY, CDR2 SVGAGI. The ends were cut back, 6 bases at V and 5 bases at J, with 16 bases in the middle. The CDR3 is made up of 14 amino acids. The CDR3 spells CASSPSGGRTEAFF. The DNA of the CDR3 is TGTGCCAGCAGCCCCTCGGGGGGGCGGACTGAAGCTTTCTTT.

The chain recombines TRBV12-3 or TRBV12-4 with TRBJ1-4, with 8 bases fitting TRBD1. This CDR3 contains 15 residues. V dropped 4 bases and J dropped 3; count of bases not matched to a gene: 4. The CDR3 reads CASSSRQGPNEKLFF. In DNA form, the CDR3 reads TGTGCCAGCAGTTCTCGACAGGGGCCTAATGAAAAACTGTTTTTT.

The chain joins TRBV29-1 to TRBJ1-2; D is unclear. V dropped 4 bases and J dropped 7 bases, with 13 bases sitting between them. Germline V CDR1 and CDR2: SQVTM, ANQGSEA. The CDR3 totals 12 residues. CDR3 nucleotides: TGCAGCGTTGTTCATCCAGAGCCTGGCTACACCTTC. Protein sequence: CSVVHPEPGYTF.

Written as DNA, the CDR3 is TGTGCCAGCAGCGCCTCCCACGAGGCCGGGGCCAACGTCCTGACTTTC. Protein product: CASSASHEAGANVLTF. The chain links TRBV7-6 to TRBJ2-6; D is undetermined. The CDR3 covers 16 residues. Trimming took 5 bases from V and 4 from J, leaving 15 bases between them. Per the germline V gene, CDR1 is SGHVS and CDR2 is FNYEAQ.

The CDR3 DNA reads as TGTGCCAGTGGGCGGGCAGCCTATGAGGACACTGAAGCTTTCTTT. Translating it yields CASGRAAYEDTEAFF. The chain recombines TRBV5-6 with TRBJ1-1; D is unresolved. This CDR3 is built from 15 residues. Trimming removed 8 bases at V and 3 bases at J, with 20 bases between. Germline lookup yields CDR1 SGHDT and CDR2 YYEEEE.

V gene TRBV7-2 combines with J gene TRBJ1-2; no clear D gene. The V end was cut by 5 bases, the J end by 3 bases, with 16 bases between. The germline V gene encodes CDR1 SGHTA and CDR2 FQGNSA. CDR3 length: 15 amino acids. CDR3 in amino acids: CASSPLELEDYGYTF. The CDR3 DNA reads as TGTGCCAGCAGCCCCCTGGAGTTAGAGGACTATGGCTACACCTTC.

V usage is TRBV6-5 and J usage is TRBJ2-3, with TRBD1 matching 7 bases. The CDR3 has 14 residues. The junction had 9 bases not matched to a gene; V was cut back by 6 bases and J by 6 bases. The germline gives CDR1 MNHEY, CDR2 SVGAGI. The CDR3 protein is CASSSTGDVDTQYF. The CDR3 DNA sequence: TGTGCCAGCAGCTCAACAGGGGATGTGGATACGCAGTATTTT.

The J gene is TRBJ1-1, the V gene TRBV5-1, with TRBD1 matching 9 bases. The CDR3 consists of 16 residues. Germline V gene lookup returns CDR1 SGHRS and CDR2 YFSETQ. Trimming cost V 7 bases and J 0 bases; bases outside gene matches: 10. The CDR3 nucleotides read TGCGCCAGCTCTGGAGGGGACAGGGTGATGAACACTGAAGCTTTCTTT. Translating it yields CASSGGDRVMNTEAFF.

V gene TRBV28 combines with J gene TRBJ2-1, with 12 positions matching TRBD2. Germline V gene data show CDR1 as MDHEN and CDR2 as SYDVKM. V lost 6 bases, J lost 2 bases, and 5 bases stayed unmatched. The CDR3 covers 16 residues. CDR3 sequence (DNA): TGTGCCAGCAGCTTGAGGACTAGCGGGACCTACAATGAGCAGTTCTTC. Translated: CASSLRTSGTYNEQFF.

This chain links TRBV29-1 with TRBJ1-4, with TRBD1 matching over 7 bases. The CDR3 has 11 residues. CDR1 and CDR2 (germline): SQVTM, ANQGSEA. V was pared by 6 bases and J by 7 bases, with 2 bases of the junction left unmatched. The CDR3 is CSVRQGEKLFF. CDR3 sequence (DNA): TGCAGCGTCCGACAGGGTGAAAAACTGTTTTTT.

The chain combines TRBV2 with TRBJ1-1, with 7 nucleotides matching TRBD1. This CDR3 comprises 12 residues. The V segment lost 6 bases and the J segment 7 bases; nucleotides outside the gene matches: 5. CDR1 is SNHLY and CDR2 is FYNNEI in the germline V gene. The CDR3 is CASRVQGIEAFF. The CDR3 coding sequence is TGTGCCAGCAGGGTACAGGGGATTGAAGCTTTCTTT.

CDR3 in DNA: TGTGCCAGCAGTCAAACAGGGGAACACGAGCAGTACTTC. Encoded protein: CASSQTGEHEQYF. The chain uses TRBV28 and TRBJ2-7, with 7 nucleotides matching TRBD1. Germline trimming cut 5 bases from V and 5 bases from J; bases unmatched to any gene: 6. CDR3 length: 13 residues. Germline V CDR1 and CDR2: MDHEN, SYDVKM.

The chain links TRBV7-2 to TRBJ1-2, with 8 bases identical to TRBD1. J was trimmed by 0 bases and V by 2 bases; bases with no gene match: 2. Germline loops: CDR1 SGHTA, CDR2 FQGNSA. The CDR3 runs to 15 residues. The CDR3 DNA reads TGTGCCAGCAGCTTATTGACAGGGGCTAACTATGGCTACACCTTC. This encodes CASSLLTGANYGYTF.

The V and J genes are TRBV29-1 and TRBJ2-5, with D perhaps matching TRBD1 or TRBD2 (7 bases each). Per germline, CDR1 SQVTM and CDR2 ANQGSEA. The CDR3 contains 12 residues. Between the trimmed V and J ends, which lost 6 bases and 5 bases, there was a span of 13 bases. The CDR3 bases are TGCAGCGTGGGAGGGGGCTTGGAGACCCAGTACTTC. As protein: CSVGGGLETQYF.

The CDR3 here is CASSPPDRGRGETQYF. CDR3 nucleotide sequence: TGTGCCAGCAGCCCACCGGACAGGGGGAGGGGAGAGACCCAGTACTTC. V and J are TRBV7-9 and TRBJ2-5, with 10 bases that match TRBD1. This CDR3 spans 16 amino acids. V gave up 5 bases and J gave up 4 bases; unmatched junction bases: 10. CDR1 is SEHNR, CDR2 FQNEAQ, per germline (reference sequence).